The 20 T cell receptor beta chains presented below share a single source sample, sequenced in a study of cytomegalovirus exposure and HLA in healthy donors. The PCR had 60 Vbeta and 13 Jbeta primers. The protocol was immunoSEQ multiplex PCR, while the TCRdb copy is restricted to in-frame clones and leaves out a portion. The sample has about 120,000 clones, 74% seen once. The sample comprised PBMCs. Source of these receptors: a human donor in good health.

The rearrangement uses TRBV30 and TRBJ2-7; TRBD1 matches at 7 bases. Trimming cost V 2 bases and J 3 bases; bases outside gene matches: 19. Per germline, CDR1 GTSNPN and CDR2 SVGIG (reference sequence). The CDR3 length is 18 residues. Written as DNA, the CDR3 is TGTGCCTGGAGTCCCGCCCGATCAAGGACAGGAATAATCTACGAGCAGTACTTC. This encodes CAWSPARSRTGIIYEQYF.

The J gene is TRBJ1-3, the V gene TRBV15; 7 bases line up with TRBD1. The CDR3 loop spans 16 amino acids. The V segment lost 1 base and the J segment 0 bases; nucleotides outside the gene matches: 3. CDR1 and CDR2 from the germline V gene are LNHNV and YYDKDF (reference sequence). CDR3 in amino acids: CATSRGDSYSGNTIYF. DNA of the CDR3: TGTGCCACCAGCAGAGGGGACAGTTACTCTGGAAACACCATATATTTT.

The chain combines TRBV4-1 with TRBJ2-3; 10 nucleotides align to TRBD2. Germline CDR1 is MGHRA and CDR2 is YSYEKL. The V gene end was trimmed by 0 bases and the J gene end by 1 base; junction bases not matched to a gene: 13. The CDR3 spans 20 residues. As DNA, the CDR3 is TGCGCCAGCAGCCAAGAGCTAGCGGGAGTTCGTAAGAGGGGCACAGATACGCAGTATTTT. Protein: CASSQELAGVRKRGTDTQYF.

This clone was detected only once. The gene calls are TRBV11-2 and TRBJ1-2; D gene ambiguous. CDR3 size: 16 residues. Trimming shortened V by 4 bases and J by 2 bases, and 17 bases separated the two germline ends. Germline V gene sequence: CDR1 SGHAT, CDR2 FQNNGV. This chain's CDR3 is CASSSPRMGGNYGYTF. DNA of the CDR3: TGTGCCAGCAGCTCTCCTCGAATGGGAGGGAACTATGGCTACACCTTC.

This clone was recorded a few times. CDR3 in amino acids: CASSTVSTDTQYF. DNA for the CDR3: TGTGCCAGCTCGACAGTTAGCACAGATACGCAGTATTTT. This rearrangement joins TRBV18 to TRBJ2-3; a possible D gene is TRBD1 (5 bases). The CDR3 is 13 amino acids. The germline CDR1 and CDR2 sequences are KGHSH and LQKENI. V was shortened by 6 bases and J by 0 bases, with 7 bases between the two germline ends.

This chain links TRBV5-4 with TRBJ2-2; TRBD1 might be the D (6 bases). CDR1 and CDR2 from the germline V gene are SGHNT and YYREEE (reference sequence). V dropped 0 bases and J dropped 4 bases, with 13 bases sitting between them. This CDR3 has 16 amino acids. CDR3 protein: CASSLARDRSTGELFF. The CDR3 DNA follows: TGTGCCAGCAGCTTGGCCCGAGACAGGAGCACCGGGGAGCTGTTTTTT.

Comments on this clone: The same CDR3 arises from other DNA sequences in this sample as well. This rearrangement joins TRBV27 to TRBJ2-1; D perhaps matches TRBD2 (6 bases). This CDR3 has 16 residues. The V end lost 7 bases, the J end lost 0 bases, and 16 bases lay between the germline ends. Germline assignment: CDR1 MNHEY and CDR2 SMNVEV (reference sequence). The CDR3 nucleotides read TGTGCCAGCAATAAGGCGGGATCTAGCTCCTACAATGAGCAGTTCTTC. Translated, it gives CASNKAGSSSYNEQFF.

The chain has TRBV7-9 and TRBJ2-3; tentative D call: TRBD2 (5 bases). There are 15 residues in the CDR3. Germline CDR1 and CDR2: SEHNR and FQNEAQ (reference sequence). Trimming took 1 base from V and 0 from J, leaving 8 bases between them. The CDR3: CASSLVAPSTDTQYF. The CDR3 DNA reads as TGTGCCAGCAGCTTAGTAGCGCCTAGCACAGATACGCAGTATTTT. The full variable domain, with the rest looked up from reference TRBV7-9 and TRBJ2-3, is DTGVSQNPRHKITKRGQNVTFRCDPISEHNRLYWYRQTLGQGPEFLTYFQNEAQLEKSRLLSDRFSAERPKGSFSTLEIQRTEQGDSAMYLCASSLVAPSTDTQYFGPGTRLTVL.

V is TRBV9 and J is TRBJ2-3, with 9 bases that match TRBD1. The CDR3 spans 16 residues. CDR1 and CDR2 (germline): SGDLS, YYNGEE. V lost 0 bases, J lost 4 bases, and 6 bases stayed unmatched. The CDR3 DNA reads TGTGCCAGCAGCGTAGGTCGTACAGGGGGCCCAGATACGCAGTATTTT. This codes for CASSVGRTGGPDTQYF.

The chain recombines TRBV5-4 with TRBJ2-5, with 9 bases matching TRBD1. The germline gives CDR1 SGHNT, CDR2 YYREEE (reference sequence). The junction had 11 bases not matched to a gene; V was cut back by 4 bases and J by 7 bases. CDR3 length: 15 amino acids. DNA of the CDR3: TGTGCCAGCAGCATCGGGACAGGGACTGTTAGGACCCAGTACTTC. This gives the protein CASSIGTGTVRTQYF.

This chain links TRBV6-5 with TRBJ1-6; no definite D call. Trimming removed 8 bases from V and 2 bases from J, with 10 bases in between. Germline CDR1 is MNHEY and CDR2 is SVGAGI. The CDR3 runs 14 residues. Here the CDR3 DNA reads TGTGCCAGCGGAGGGAGGACCTATAATTCACCCCTCCACTTT. It codes for CASGGRTYNSPLHF.

This chain uses TRBV5-1 with TRBJ2-7; 8 nucleotides align to TRBD1. The germline V gene encodes CDR1 SGHRS and CDR2 YFSETQ. V lost 3 bases, J lost 4 bases, and 6 bases stayed unmatched. This CDR3 contains 14 residues. CDR3 protein: CASSSEDRAYEQYF. DNA of the CDR3: TGCGCCAGCAGCTCTGAGGACAGGGCGTACGAGCAGTACTTC.

The chain is built from TRBV27 and TRBJ2-7, with TRBD1 identical over 8 bases. The CDR3 spans 14 residues. Trimming cost V 6 bases and J 4 bases; bases outside gene matches: 8. Looked up from germline, CDR1 is MNHEY and CDR2 is SMNVEV (reference sequence). In DNA form, the CDR3 reads TGTGCCAGCAGCTTTCGACAGGGGTTGTACGAGCAGTACTTC. Translated, it gives CASSFRQGLYEQYF.

This clone appeared a single time. CDR3 nucleotide sequence: TGTGCCAGCAGCTTAGAGAAAGGGGTTCCCAATCAGCCCCAGCATTTT. Translated, it gives CASSLEKGVPNQPQHF. This chain links TRBV5-8 with TRBJ1-5; D possibly corresponds to TRBD1 (5 bases). CDR3 length equals 16 residues. CDR1 is SGHTS, CDR2 YDEGEE, per germline. Trimming pared 2 bases from V and 3 bases from J, leaving 15 bases between.

The J gene is TRBJ1-2, the V gene TRBV28; 10 bases line up with TRBD1. Losses at the gene ends were 6 bases for V and 6 bases for J; bases not matched to a gene: 4. This CDR3 contains 13 residues. Germline-derived CDR1 and CDR2 are MDHEN and SYDVKM. The CDR3 nucleotides are TGTGCCAGCAGGGCGACAGGGGGCAATGGCTACACCTTC. Its protein is CASRATGGNGYTF.

The gene calls are TRBV5-1 and TRBJ2-1; 7 positions agree with TRBD2. Germline loops: CDR1 SGHRS, CDR2 YFSETQ. V trimming: 4 bases; J trimming: 3 bases; junction bases outside the gene matches: 4. This CDR3 is 14 amino acids long. The CDR3 region is CASSPGLDYNEQFF. CDR3 bases: TGCGCCAGCAGCCCCGGACTAGACTACAATGAGCAGTTCTTC.

The genes are TRBV30 and TRBJ2-7; D not resolved. The CDR3 spans 13 residues. The germline V gene encodes CDR1 GTSNPN and CDR2 SVGIG (reference sequence). Between the trimmed V and J ends, which lost 4 bases and 3 bases, there was a span of 13 bases. This chain's CDR3 is CAWTPPPGYEQYF. The CDR3 bases are TGTGCCTGGACCCCTCCCCCAGGCTACGAGCAGTACTTC.

The CDR3 reads CASSPTTGELFF. In DNA, the CDR3 is TGCGCCAGCAGTCCAACTACCGGGGAGCTGTTTTTT. This chain uses TRBV10-1 with TRBJ2-2, with D unclear. With 5 bases removed from V and 5 bases from J, the gap between germline ends came to 6 bases. CDR1 is WNHNN, CDR2 SYGVQD, per germline (reference sequence). There are 12 residues in the CDR3.

This clone was observed a few times. J is TRBJ1-1 and V is TRBV2; tentatively, D is TRBD1 (5 bases). The CDR3 runs 16 residues. Trimming left V 4 bases short and J 2 bases short, with 17 bases between. Germline values: CDR1 SNHLY, CDR2 FYNNEI. Here the CDR3 reads CASSAPGLWGNTEAFF. The DNA for the CDR3 is TGTGCCAGCAGTGCTCCGGGACTGTGGGGCAACACTGAAGCTTTCTTT.

This chain connects TRBV13 to TRBJ2-7, with D tentatively TRBD1 (6 bases). Trimming shortened V by 2 bases and J by 4 bases, and 9 bases separated the two germline ends. The CDR3 has 13 amino acids. Germline V gene data show CDR1 as PRHDT and CDR2 as FYEKMQ (reference sequence). Here the CDR3 DNA reads TGTGCCAGCAGCTTATTACAGGGTTACGAGCAGTACTTC. Encoded protein: CASSLLQGYEQYF.